The entry below gives a single T cell receptor beta chain sequence along with its context. No antigen is known for it. Qualities for individual bases were not recorded, and no much larger clone is one base off. Spanning cysteine to phenylalanine, the CDR3 consists of 14 amino acids. The CDR3 DNA has 42 bases and is translated from base 1. Via the germline V gene, CDR1 is ENHRY and CDR2 SYGVKD. V lost 9 bases and J lost 3 bases, and the count of bases not matched to a germline gene is 9. The sample originates from a study of cytomegalovirus exposure and HLA in healthy donors (dated by TCRdb to 2017 to 2019). Background for the entire study: An earlier analysis of 550 to 700 of the donors reported 250 to 300 Gb of sequence data and more than 90 million unique TCR beta sequences from about 179 million T cells. In the later analysis, no new phenotypic data were used to find candidate immune exposures; instead, reliance was placed on TCR beta sequences and their occurrence across donors. Among the approximately 430 genotyped donors, about 85% belonged to the genetic ancestry cluster associated with self-reported Caucasian donors. Donor age, sex, ethnicity and CMV serostatus were compiled together with the repertoire data. Typing coverage differed by locus: A, B, C, DRB1 and DQB1 were typed in about 629-640 donors, DQA1 in 500 to 550, DPA1 in some 570, and DPB1 in just under 490. Using immunosequencing, the study profiled T cell repertoires from 500 to 800 subjects and related those repertoires to cytomegalovirus serostatus. About five DR-DQ haplotypes were treated as single units for association and clustering because of strong linkage in the cohort. Among some 400 genotyped donors of the cohort, an average of about 240,000 unique TCR beta nucleotide sequences were sequenced per donor, around 20% of them non-productive. High-throughput TCR immunosequencing, statistical association of individual TCRs with disease status, and machine learning were combined to predict cytomegalovirus infection status. Every discovery cohort repertoire had been produced on one sequencing platform. In addition to the first cohort of about 650 subjects, a separate validation cohort of approximately 120 different subjects was used. HLA typing included class I and class II loci at four-digit resolution. An early release covering about 600 HLA-typed donors comprised around 300 gigabases of sequencing data and around 80 million unique TCR sequences. A later genetic analysis used genome-wide SNP genotypes for 398 of the 666 donors, treating that subset as a discovery cohort. To decide whether each TCR beta V gene segment behaved as functional or pseudogenic, an earlier analysis of approximately 620 of the donors relied on high-throughput TCR beta sequencing. The study aimed to test whether signatures of past pathogen exposure could be identified by cataloging public T cell receptors. A later analysis re-examined previously published TCR beta repertoires from more than 600 donors and added high-resolution HLA genotyping to investigate patterns of TCR occurrence. Results the study describes overall, beyond this receptor: When HLA alleles, especially DR and DQ, strongly co-occurred, attributing TCR associations to individual alleles was difficult. The earlier analysis of some 540 of the donors excluded some 15 rarely observed V segments, including chromosome 9 orphons, because counts were too low. In vitro tests confirmed that three of the cytomegalovirus-associated TCR beta chains recognize cytomegalovirus antigens. An earlier analysis of several hundred of the donors showed that most TCR beta V segments appeared in productive rearrangements either about 87% or about 30% of the time, which broadly matched IMGT annotations. Because HLA typing was missing for some donors at each locus, association tests included only the typed subset. The cohort was sequenced for TCR beta chains only, and without alpha or paired-chain data the features that could be detected were limited. A later analysis found that most CMV-associated TCR beta chains appeared HLA-restricted, with HLA associations seemingly driven largely by CMV exposure. The authors suggested that the approach could potentially be extended to other disease states and immunological phenotypes. The classifier was reported to diagnose cytomegalovirus status with high specificity and sensitivity in both the original and validation cohorts. In a later analysis, HLA-associated TCR beta chains showed more clonal expansion and lower generation probabilities than non-associated chains that were equally common. Several of the top co-occurrence clusters appeared to be linked to parvovirus B19, influenza, CMV and Epstein-Barr virus, according to a later analysis. At a false discovery rate of 0.05, a later analysis linked some 18,000 TCR beta sequences to specific HLA alleles. The sequencing pipeline was judged likely to have produced a cluster of highly shared sequence variants as a technical artifact. Compared with the roughly 600-donor mean, donors in an Asian-associated ancestry cluster had fewer N-insertions in productive TCRs, according to a later genetic analysis. Correlated functional status among segregating V segments might reflect linkage disequilibrium, but an unknown experimental factor could not be ruled out. Most TCR sequences were seen in very few donors, while some public TCRs were found in many individuals. Some IMGT-functional V segments, including TRBV6-2 and TRBV6-3, could not be distinguished by the 87-base-pair reads and were therefore excluded. Roughly uniform sequencing depth across donors was assumed in presence/absence analyses, although this assumption may not hold. According to a later analysis, TCR association rates differed among HLA loci, with DRB1 alleles showing the most associated TCRs and HLA-C alleles showing the fewest. The only immune exposure information available for the cohort was CMV serostatus. The study listed over 150 TCR beta chains as associated with cytomegalovirus. A further reported finding was that TCR beta sequences accurately predicted the HLA-A and HLA-B alleles for most subjects in the first cohort. V-gene and J-gene trimming of TCR beta chains was associated with a missense DCLRE1C variant in a later genetic analysis, and the association was replicated in an independent cohort.

Libraries were built with the immunoSEQ multiplex PCR assay. A mixture of 60 forward primers for TCR Vbeta segments and 13 reverse primers for TCR Jbeta segments was used in the multiplex PCR. The CDR3 region of rearranged TCR beta genes was amplified from genomic DNA with a multiplex PCR assay. The amplified TCR beta libraries were sequenced on the Illumina HiSeq System as 87-base-pair reads. Regarding the original processing steps: Across the 670 or so repertoires, a later analysis counted approximately 75 million unique TCR beta chains, roughly 11 million of which were shared by at least two donors. To remove PCR and sequencing errors, raw reads were error-corrected and collapsed into unique sequences using a nearest-neighbor algorithm that merged closely related sequences. To assign V, D and J gene segments, CDR3 sequences were aligned to IMGT reference sequences. For a sequence to be retained, a match of at least six nucleotides to both a V gene segment and a J gene segment was required. A rearrangement was called productive if the CDR3 had no stop codons and remained in frame with V and J, and every other rearrangement was called non-productive. CDR3 was defined according to IMGT convention as the region running from the second conserved V-encoded cysteine to the conserved J-encoded phenylalanine. In an earlier analysis of around 570 of the donors, sequences lacking an unambiguous match to a single V gene segment were excluded. An earlier analysis of several hundred of the donors called V segments functional above 56.7% productive rearrangements and segregating when the between-donor standard deviation exceeded 5%. To diagnose cytomegalovirus status from the catalog of TCR beta chain sequences, a statistical classification framework was built. V and J gene assignment, in a later analysis, came from comparing TCR nucleotide sequences with IMGT/GENE-DB human TR gene sequences. In a later analysis, CDR3 sequences and most-parsimonious VDJ recombination scenarios were assigned using the TCRdist pipeline. In a later analysis, every TCR beta chain was defined by the combination of its CDR3 amino acid sequence and its V-gene family, and reads without a unique V-gene family were dropped. In a later analysis, some 600 highly shared, low-generation-probability nucleotide sequences were removed to address suspected cross-contamination and a sequencing artifact. In a later analysis, a clonal expansion index was calculated for each public chain from normalized within-repertoire ranks of inferred template counts. In a later analysis, generation probabilities were computed using a VDJ recombination model fitted to out-of-frame rearrangements, and the results were checked against IGoR. A later analysis scored TCR-TCR, TCR-HLA and TCR-CMV co-occurrence with hypergeometric tests, applying a repertoire-size bias correction to TCR pairs. False discovery rates were estimated in a later analysis by permuting HLA or CMV assignments 20 times. In a later analysis, co-occurring TCRs were grouped using DBSCAN, and TCRdist sequence similarity was added for clustering within HLA-allele-positive subsets. Co-occurrence clustering excluded repertoires with fewer than 30,000 or more than 120,000 public chains, plus five with anomalous nucleotide sharing. Entries here come from immuneACCESS through TCRdb and include only in-frame sequences with V and J called. Some clones fail to appear in such tables; in the studies checked, an unresolved V gene covers under half of the shortfall, and the cause of the remainder is unknown. The V and J calls and clone size come from that table; D and trimming were worked out from the DNA. Here the sample has around 300,000 clones; under 80% occur a single time. Of the sample, 2% to 2.5% is held by the ten largest clones.

In total, 500 to 700 healthy bone marrow donors made up the cohort. At the time of sampling, every cohort member was nominally healthy, though immune exposures that went unrecorded were likely present. The donor was CMV seronegative and was included in the group of several hundred seronegative cohort members. Every donor gave a peripheral blood sample, and the peripheral blood mononuclear cells from that sample were used for TCR beta sequencing. Genomic DNA extraction from the blood cell samples was performed with the Qiagen DNeasy Blood Extraction Kit. The chain links TRBV10-3 with TRBJ2-3, and TRBD1 matches 7 of the central bases. This receptor was identified in a female donor in good health and CMV-seronegative. Sequences were obtained from PBMCs. In nucleotide form, the sequence is TGTGCCATTCAAAGGGGGCGAGAAACAGATACGCAGTATTTT. This translates into CAIQRGRETDTQYF.